Shown below are 8 T cell receptor beta chains from a single sample sequenced in a study of OX40 agonist ivuxolimab in advanced cancers. The data were produced by immunoSEQ multiplex PCR, yet TCRdb's version contains in-frame clones alone and is incomplete. There are over 70,000 clones in the sample; approximately 86% occur only once, and roughly 1.9% lies in the top ten. The sample was CD4+ or CD8+ T cells sorted from blood, taken in a trial of the OX40 agonist ivuxolimab. These receptors were taken from an adult with an advanced solid tumor such as melanoma, head and neck, liver or kidney cancer.

The rearrangement links TRBV11-2 to TRBJ2-3, with TRBD2 matching 11 bases. Germline CDR1 and CDR2: SGHAT and FQNNGV. V lost 2 bases and J lost 6; bases outside the gene matches: 10. The CDR3 has 17 residues. The CDR3 DNA reads TGTGCCAGCAGCTTACGAGGGGGGACTAGCGGTACGGATACGCAGTATTTT. This codes for CASSLRGGTSGTDTQYF.

In this sample, this clone turned up a few times. The genes are TRBV29-1 and TRBJ1-1; D is uncertain. The V end was cut by 7 bases, the J end by 1 base, with 7 bases between. The CDR3 consists of 11 residues. Germline assignment: CDR1 SQVTM and CDR2 ANQGSEA. The DNA of the CDR3 is TGCAGCGGGGCAGGGAACACTGAAGCTTTCTTT. Protein: CSGAGNTEAFF. Looking up the rest from reference TRBV29-1 and TRBJ1-1 gives the full variable domain: SAVISQKPSRDICQRGTSLTIQCQVDSQVTMMFWYRQQPGQSLTLIATANQGSEATYESGFVIDKFPISRPNLTFSTLTVSNMSPEDSSIYLCSGAGNTEAFFGQGTRLTVV.

The V and J genes are TRBV7-2 and TRBJ2-5, with TRBD2 matching over 10 bases. J gave up 3 bases and V 7 bases, and 8 bases lay outside the gene matches. This CDR3 is 15 amino acids long. Germline V gene data show CDR1 as SGHTA and CDR2 as FQGNSA. The CDR3 loop is CASKSGGAGKETQYF. As DNA, the CDR3 is TGTGCCAGCAAGAGCGGGGGGGCCGGAAAAGAGACCCAGTACTTC.

The chain is built from TRBV7-3 and TRBJ2-3; D may be TRBD2 (6 bases). V was pared by 5 bases and J by 4 bases, with 22 bases between. The CDR3 has 17 residues. CDR1 SGHTA and CDR2 FQGTGA come from the germline V gene. CDR3 amino acids: CASSPPRGFGVSDTQYF. The CDR3 coding sequence is TGTGCCAGCAGCCCCCCCCGGGGGTTCGGAGTCTCAGATACGCAGTATTTT.

This sequence joins TRBV9 and TRBJ2-7; either TRBD1 or TRBD2 may fit D (5 bases each). The CDR3 totals 15 residues. Germline V gives CDR1 SGDLS, CDR2 YYNGEE. V lost 0 bases to trimming and J lost 2 bases, with 12 bases between them. The CDR3 sequence is CASSVALGATYEQYF. The CDR3, as DNA: TGTGCCAGCAGCGTAGCTCTCGGGGCCACCTACGAGCAGTACTTC.

The CDR3 nucleotides are TGTGCCAGTGGGCCGGCCGTAGTCACTGAAGCTTTCTTT. It specifies CASGPAVVTEAFF. The chain is built from TRBV27 and TRBJ1-1; no definite D call. Germline V gene data show CDR1 as MNHEY and CDR2 as SMNVEV (reference sequence). The CDR3 runs 13 residues. The germline V and J ends were trimmed by 9 bases and 4 bases, with 15 bases remaining between them.

The V gene is TRBV7-9, the J gene TRBJ2-7; 8 nucleotides align to TRBD1. This CDR3 comprises 15 residues. J was trimmed by 0 bases and V by 5 bases; bases with no gene match: 6. Looked up from germline, CDR1 is SEHNR and CDR2 is FQNEAQ (reference sequence). In DNA form, the CDR3 reads TGTGCCAGCAGCGCCCGGACAGGGAGCTCCTACGAGCAGTACTTC. This gives the protein CASSARTGSSYEQYF.

The chain joins TRBV28 to TRBJ1-5, with a weak D call TRBD1 (6 bases). CDR1 is MDHEN and CDR2 is SYDVKM in the germline V gene. V gave up 6 bases and J gave up 2 bases, with 20 bases separating them. The CDR3 contains 17 residues. The DNA of the CDR3 is TGTGCCAGCAGGGGAGAGGGGGGGTGGTGGGGCAATCAGCCCCAGCATTTT. The encoded protein is CASRGEGGWWGNQPQHF.